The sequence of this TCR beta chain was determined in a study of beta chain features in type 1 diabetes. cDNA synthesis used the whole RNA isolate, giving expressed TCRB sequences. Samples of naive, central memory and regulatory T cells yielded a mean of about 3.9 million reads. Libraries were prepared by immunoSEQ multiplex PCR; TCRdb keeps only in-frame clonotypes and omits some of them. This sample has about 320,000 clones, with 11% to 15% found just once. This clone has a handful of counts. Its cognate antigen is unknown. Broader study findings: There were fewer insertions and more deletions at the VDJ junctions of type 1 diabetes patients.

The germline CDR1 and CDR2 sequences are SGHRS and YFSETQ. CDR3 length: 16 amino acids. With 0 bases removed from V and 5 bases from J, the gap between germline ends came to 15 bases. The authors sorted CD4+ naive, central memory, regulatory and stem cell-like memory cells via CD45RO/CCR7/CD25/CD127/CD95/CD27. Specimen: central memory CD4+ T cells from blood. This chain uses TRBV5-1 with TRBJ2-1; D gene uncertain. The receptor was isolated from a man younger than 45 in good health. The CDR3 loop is CASSLGLTSRDNEQFF. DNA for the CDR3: TGCGCCAGCAGCTTGGGTTTGACTTCAAGGGACAATGAGCAGTTCTTC.